This entry features one TCR beta chain sequence. Some clones are missing from TCRdb's copy, which holds only in-frame ones; the method was immunoSEQ multiplex PCR. The sample records about 70,000 clones, roughly 90% being singletons. These data originate in a study of OX40 agonist ivuxolimab in advanced cancers. Across the study: Earlier anti-PD-1, anti-PD-L1 or anti-CTLA-4 therapy was permitted; over 35% had received some.

Germline V gene data show CDR1 as LGHNA and CDR2 as YSLEER. The V and J ends lost 1 base and 1 base respectively, with 11 bases between them. The CDR3 has 15 residues. This TCR derives from an adult with an advanced solid tumor such as melanoma, head and neck, liver or kidney cancer. The source material was CD4+ or CD8+ T cells sorted from blood, sampled in a trial of the OX40 agonist ivuxolimab. V usage is TRBV4-3 and J usage is TRBJ2-7, with D possibly being TRBD1 (5 bases). The CDR3 sequence is CASSQGAGKSYEQYF. CDR3 sequence (DNA): TGCGCCAGCAGCCAAGGAGCAGGGAAATCCTACGAGCAGTACTTC.